The present T cell receptor (beta chain) was sequenced within a study of cytomegalovirus exposure and HLA in healthy donors (dated 2017 in TCRdb). Concerning the study at large: An earlier analysis of roughly 570 of the donors reported 250 to 300 Gb of sequence data and 100 million to 120 million unique TCR beta sequences obtained from 150 million to 200 million T cells. In the later analysis, no new phenotypic data were used to find candidate immune exposures; instead, reliance was placed on TCR beta sequences and their occurrence across donors. About five DR-DQ haplotypes were treated as single units for association and clustering because of strong linkage in the cohort. High-throughput TCR immunosequencing, statistical association of individual TCRs with disease status, and machine learning were combined to predict cytomegalovirus infection status. The study was designed to test whether signatures of past pathogen exposure could be identified by cataloging public T cell receptors. All discovery cohort repertoires had been generated on a single sequencing platform. An early release that covered some 640 HLA-typed donors contained about 300 gigabases of sequencing data and approximately 85 million unique TCR sequences. The study profiled the T cell repertoires of more than 500 subjects by immunosequencing and related them to cytomegalovirus serostatus. A later analysis re-analyzed previously published TCR beta repertoires from roughly 600 donors and added high-resolution HLA genotyping to study TCR occurrence patterns. Donor age, sex, ethnicity and CMV serostatus were collected together with the repertoire data. Besides the first cohort of under 700 subjects, a separate validation cohort made up of 120 different subjects was used. A later genetic analysis used genome-wide SNP genotypes for about 55% of the 666 donors, treating that subset as a discovery cohort. Among a few hundred genotyped donors of the cohort, an average of roughly 240,000 unique TCR beta nucleotide sequences were sequenced per donor, about a sixth of them non-productive. The number of donors typed differed by locus, with about 620-630 for A, B, C, DRB1 and DQB1, about 500 for DQA1, under 610 for DPA1, and approximately 470 for DPB1. Of the 350 to 450 genotyped donors, less than 85% were placed in the genetic ancestry cluster associated with self-reported Caucasian donors. Both class I and class II loci were covered by HLA typing, at four-digit resolution. An earlier analysis of fewer than 700 of the donors applied high-throughput TCR beta sequencing to assess whether each TCR beta V gene segment acted as functional or pseudogenic.

There are 15 amino acids in the CDR3, from cysteine to phenylalanine inclusive. Just CDR3 DNA is preserved here, 45 bases in frame from base 1. V is pared back by 0 bases and J by 6 bases, with 13 bases lying between the germline termini. Per the germline V gene, SGDLS is the CDR1 and YYNGEE is the CDR2. The library was generated by the immunoSEQ multiplex PCR assay. The multiplex PCR relied on a mix of 60 forward primers for TCR Vbeta segments and 13 reverse primers for TCR Jbeta segments. The CDR3 region of rearranged TCR beta genes was amplified from genomic DNA with a multiplex PCR assay. The amplified TCR beta libraries were sequenced on the Illumina HiSeq System as 87-base-pair reads. For the original study's pipeline: A later analysis tallied roughly 80 million unique TCR beta chains across the 640 or so repertoires, and 10 million to 11 million of those chains were shared by two or more donors. A nearest-neighbor algorithm error-corrected the raw reads and collapsed the reads into unique sequences, merging closely related sequences to remove PCR and sequencing errors. To assign V, D and J gene segments, CDR3 sequences were aligned to IMGT reference sequences. For a sequence to be retained, at least a six-nucleotide match to both a V gene segment and a J gene segment was required. A rearrangement counted as productive if the CDR3 had no stop codons and remained in frame with V and J, and every other rearrangement counted as non-productive. Following IMGT convention, CDR3 was defined as the stretch from the second conserved V-encoded cysteine up to the conserved J-encoded phenylalanine. The earlier analysis of 500 to 750 of the donors excluded any sequence lacking an unambiguous match to a single V gene segment. In an earlier analysis of approximately 550 of the donors, V segments were called functional above 56.7% productive rearrangements and were called segregating when the between-donor standard deviation exceeded 5%. A statistical classification framework was developed to diagnose cytomegalovirus status using the catalog of TCR beta chain sequences. In a later analysis, TCR nucleotide sequences were compared against IMGT/GENE-DB human TR gene sequences so that V and J genes could be assigned. In a later analysis, CDR3 sequences and most-parsimonious VDJ recombination scenarios were assigned using the TCRdist pipeline. A later analysis defined each TCR beta chain by its CDR3 amino acid sequence plus V-gene family, and excluded reads lacking a unique V-gene family. As a way to deal with suspected cross-contamination and a sequencing artifact, a later analysis dropped 450 to 600 nucleotide sequences that were highly shared and had low generation probability. For each public chain, a later analysis derived a clonal expansion index from normalized ranks of inferred template counts within each repertoire. A later analysis computed generation probabilities with a VDJ recombination model fitted to out-of-frame rearrangements, and checked the results against IGoR. Hypergeometric tests were used in a later analysis to score TCR-TCR, TCR-HLA and TCR-CMV co-occurrence, with a repertoire-size bias correction applied to the TCR pairs. False discovery rates were estimated in a later analysis by permuting HLA or CMV assignments 20 times. In a later analysis, co-occurring TCRs were grouped with DBSCAN, and TCRdist sequence similarity was added when clustering was performed within HLA-allele-positive subsets. Repertoires with fewer than 30,000 or more than 120,000 public chains, plus five repertoires with anomalous nucleotide sharing, were excluded from co-occurrence clustering. This immuneACCESS table, as held by TCRdb, lists in-frame sequences with V and J called but not all clones. Of the missing ones, under half trace to an unresolved V gene in checked studies; the others have no known cause. V and J calls and clone size come straight from that table; D and trimming were deduced from the DNA. The sample has around 150,000 clones on record, over 70% of them singletons. The leading ten clones occupy about 2.2% of the sample.

The cohort consisted of hundreds of healthy bone marrow donors. At the time of sampling, every cohort member was nominally healthy, though immune exposures that went unrecorded were likely present. The donor was CMV seronegative and belonged to the group of 350 to 400 seronegative cohort members. A peripheral blood sample was provided by each donor, and peripheral blood mononuclear cells were used for TCR beta sequencing. Genomic DNA was extracted from the blood cell samples with the Qiagen DNeasy Blood Extraction Kit. About this clone itself: This clone's antigen is unknown. No much larger clone exists at a distance of one base, and base qualities are not known.

Overall study results and their limits: HLA typing was unavailable for some donors at each locus, so association tests used only the typed subset. The only immune exposure information available for the cohort was CMV serostatus. Linkage disequilibrium might explain the correlated functional status among segregating V segments, but an unknown experimental factor could not be excluded. The study listed approximately 150 TCR beta chains as associated with cytomegalovirus. When HLA alleles, especially DR and DQ, strongly co-occurred, TCR associations were difficult to assign to individual alleles. The authors suggested that the approach could potentially be extended to other disease states and immunological phenotypes. A later analysis found that HLA-associated TCR beta chains were more clonally expanded and had lower generation probabilities than equally common non-associated chains. According to a later analysis, TCR association rates differed among HLA loci, with DRB1 alleles showing the most associated TCRs and HLA-C alleles showing the fewest. A later genetic analysis reported fewer N-insertions in productive TCRs among donors in an Asian-associated ancestry cluster than the 666-donor mean. In both the original and validation cohorts, the classifier was reported to diagnose cytomegalovirus status with high specificity and sensitivity. A few of the identified cytomegalovirus-associated TCR beta chains were confirmed in vitro to be specific for cytomegalovirus antigens. A further reported finding was that TCR beta sequences accurately predicted the HLA-A and HLA-B alleles for most subjects in the first cohort. This cohort had only TCR beta chains sequenced, and the lack of alpha or paired-chain data limited which features could be detected. Specific HLA alleles were associated with 15,000 to 20,000 TCR beta sequences at a false discovery rate of 0.05 in a later analysis. A group of highly shared sequence variants was considered likely to be a technical artifact of the sequencing pipeline. A later genetic analysis associated a missense DCLRE1C variant with V-gene and J-gene trimming of TCR beta chains, and an independent cohort replicated the association. Because the 87-base-pair reads could not distinguish some IMGT-functional V segments, including TRBV6-2 and TRBV6-3, those segments were excluded. In a later analysis, several top co-occurrence clusters were reported to appear linked to parvovirus B19, influenza, CMV and Epstein-Barr virus. In an earlier analysis of more than 500 of the donors, most TCR beta V segments appeared in productive rearrangements about 90% or about 30% of the time, broadly matching IMGT annotations. While some public TCRs were present in many individuals, most TCR sequences turned up only very rarely across donors. Because counts were too low, some 16 rarely observed V segments, including chromosome 9 orphons, were excluded from the earlier analysis of under 650 of the donors. According to a later analysis, most CMV-associated TCR beta chains appeared to be HLA-restricted, and the HLA associations seemed to be driven largely by CMV exposure. Presence/absence analyses assumed roughly uniform sequencing depth across donors, an assumption that may not hold.

Sequenced material: PBMCs. The source of this sequence is a man younger than 45 in good health and CMV-seronegative. The sequence joins TRBV9 to TRBJ2-1; the best D guess is TRBD2, with 6 bases matching. The CDR3 protein sequence reads: CASSVGGGNSNEQFF. In nucleotide form, the sequence is TGTGCCAGCAGCGTAGGAGGAGGGAACTCCAATGAGCAGTTCTTC.